The 15 T cell receptor beta chains listed next were all sequenced from one sample in a study of blood T cell repertoires in COVID-19. The method was immunoSEQ multiplex PCR; TCRdb's version includes in-frame clones alone and lacks a portion of them. This repertoire shows approximately 50,000 clones, about 83% found once; its top ten account for around 5.3%. The specimen sequenced was peripheral blood. The receptors were gathered from a human donor in a cohort sampled during active COVID-19.

This clone was detected only once. The chain carries TRBV9 and TRBJ2-3, with D perhaps TRBD2 (6 bases). CDR1 is SGDLS, CDR2 YYNGEE, per germline. Trimming left V 0 bases short and J 0 bases short, with 8 bases between. The CDR3 runs 15 residues. CDR3 bases: TGTGCCAGCAGCGTAGCGGGGACTAGCACAGATACGCAGTATTTT. It translates to CASSVAGTSTDTQYF.

The genes are TRBV14 and TRBJ2-3; 7 bases are a match to TRBD2. The germline CDR1 and CDR2 sequences are SGHDN and FVKESK. CDR3 length equals 14 residues. The ends lost 5 bases at V and 5 bases at J; junction bases unmatched: 7. CDR3 in amino acids: CASSYGLGVDTQYF. CDR3 DNA sequence: TGTGCCAGCAGCTATGGACTAGGGGTAGATACGCAGTATTTT.

The chain combines TRBV30 with TRBJ1-5; 9 nucleotides match TRBD1. V was pared by 7 bases and J by 7 bases, with 8 bases of the junction left unmatched. Germline-derived CDR1 and CDR2 are GTSNPN and SVGIG (reference sequence). The length of the CDR3 is 13 residues. The CDR3 protein is CAFTEDRGQPQHF. In DNA form, the CDR3 reads TGTGCCTTCACCGAGGACAGGGGCCAGCCCCAGCATTTT.

This clone was recorded once. V and J are TRBV27 and TRBJ2-2, with D perhaps TRBD2 (7 bases). Per the germline V gene, CDR1 is MNHEY and CDR2 is SMNVEV (reference sequence). The CDR3 length is 15 residues. Trimming cost V 4 bases and J 6 bases, with 15 bases left between them. The CDR3: CASSWEGVNAGELFF. CDR3 DNA: TGTGCCAGCAGTTGGGAGGGGGTGAATGCCGGGGAGCTGTTTTTT.

The chain couples TRBV18 to TRBJ1-2; D unclear. V was pared by 6 bases and J by 0 bases, with 8 bases between. The CDR3 runs to 13 residues. Germline V CDR1 and CDR2: KGHSH, LQKENI. In DNA form, the CDR3 reads TGTGCCAGCTCCCCCGGTTCTAACTATGGCTACACCTTC. Protein: CASSPGSNYGYTF.

The chain has TRBV11-1 and TRBJ2-1, with 13 bases lining up with TRBD2. There are 15 residues in the CDR3. The V gene end was trimmed by 5 bases and the J gene end by 12 bases; junction bases not matched to a gene: 10. The V gene's germline CDR1 is SGHAT and CDR2 FQDESV (reference sequence). The CDR3 region is CASSRTSGGGVRQFF. In DNA form, the CDR3 reads TGTGCCAGCAGCCGGACTAGCGGGGGCGGTGTAAGGCAGTTCTTC.

The J gene is TRBJ2-5, the V gene TRBV19; TRBD2 is a possible D gene (6 bases). Germline CDR1 and CDR2: LNHDA and SQIVND (reference sequence). The CDR3 is made up of 13 amino acids. Trimming stripped 4 bases from V and 5 bases from J, with 11 bases between. CDR3 DNA sequence: TGTGCCAGTAGTACGTCAGGGAGGGAGACCCAGTACTTC. Its protein is CASSTSGRETQYF.

This clone was observed once. The chain has TRBV13 and TRBJ2-1; 9 bases fit TRBD2. The CDR3 sequence is 16 residues long. Germline loops: CDR1 PRHDT, CDR2 FYEKMQ (reference sequence). The ends lost 1 base at V and 4 bases at J; junction bases unmatched: 5. This CDR3 reads CASSLATSGPYNEQFF. The CDR3 nucleotides are TGTGCCAGCAGCTTAGCTACTAGCGGGCCGTACAATGAGCAGTTCTTC.

The chain employs TRBV14 and TRBJ1-2; 9 bases align to TRBD1. Unmatched junction bases numbered 6, after V lost 0 bases and J lost 4 bases. From germline, CDR1 is SGHDN and CDR2 FVKESK. This CDR3 region has 16 residues. The CDR3 here is CASSQELGQGTYGYTF. CDR3 bases: TGTGCCAGCAGCCAAGAATTGGGACAGGGAACCTATGGCTACACCTTC.

The V gene is TRBV5-1, the J gene TRBJ2-4, with 11 bases aligning to TRBD2. J gave up 1 base and V 3 bases, and 6 bases lay outside the gene matches. CDR3 length: 17 amino acids. Germline V gene data show CDR1 as SGHRS and CDR2 as YFSETQ. CDR3 DNA: TGCGCCAGCAGCTCGGGACTAGCGGCACAGGCCAAAAACATTCAGTACTTC. Encoded protein: CASSSGLAAQAKNIQYF.

The rearrangement links TRBV5-6 to TRBJ1-1; D is uncertain. V lost 1 base and J lost 0, with 7 bases in between. Germline CDR1 and CDR2: SGHDT and YYEEEE. This CDR3 contains 14 residues. The CDR3 protein is CASSLFTVNTEAFF. The CDR3 nucleotides read TGTGCCAGCAGCTTGTTTACAGTGAACACTGAAGCTTTCTTT.

Only a few counts were recorded for this clone. V is TRBV5-4 and J is TRBJ2-1; 10 bases map to TRBD2. Germline V gives CDR1 SGHNT, CDR2 YYREEE (reference sequence). The CDR3 has 15 amino acids. V dropped 0 bases and J dropped 7; count of bases not matched to a gene: 4. The CDR3 region has the DNA TGTGCCAGCAGCTTGGGACTAGCGGGTGCTAATGAGCAGTTCTTC. It yields the protein CASSLGLAGANEQFF. The full variable domain, rest sourced from reference TRBV5-4 and TRBJ2-1, is ETGVTQSPTHLIKTRGQQVTLRCSSQSGHNTVSWYQQALGQGPQFIFQYYREEENGRGNFPPRFSGLQFPNYSSELNVNALELDDSALYLCASSLGLAGANEQFFGPGTRLTVL.

The chain couples TRBV11-3 to TRBJ2-1; weak D call: TRBD2 (6 bases). In germline, CDR1 is SGHNT, CDR2 YENEEA. V was cut by 3 bases and J by 9 bases, with 12 bases left in between. This CDR3 comprises 13 residues. CDR3: CASSLGTRTEQFF. The CDR3 nucleotides are TGTGCCAGCAGCTTGGGGACTCGGACTGAGCAGTTCTTC.

The V gene is TRBV5-6, the J gene TRBJ1-4; D gene unclear. This CDR3 is built from 13 residues. V lost 0 bases to trimming and J lost 7 bases, with 7 bases between them. Germline CDR1 SGHDT, CDR2 YYEEEE. The CDR3 is CASSLGHGEKLFF. As DNA, the CDR3 is TGTGCCAGCAGCTTGGGACACGGTGAAAAACTGTTTTTT.

The chain uses TRBV6-4 and TRBJ1-6; a possible D gene is TRBD1 (6 bases). The ends were cut back, 6 bases at V and 9 bases at J, with 15 bases in the middle. Germline values: CDR1 MRHNA, CDR2 SNTAGT. The CDR3 consists of 14 residues. Here the CDR3 DNA reads TGTGCCAGCAGAGAAACAGGGATTGGTTCACCCCTCCACTTT. This translates into CASRETGIGSPLHF.